This T cell receptor beta chain was found in a study of blood T cell repertoires in COVID-19. The table came from immunoSEQ multiplex PCR; TCRdb's copy has only in-frame clones and leaves some out. The sample lists about 320,000 clones; roughly 85% were seen once. Living in roughly 25 US areas, the participants were between roughly 18 and 89 years of age. The J segment lost 7 bases and the V segment lost 7 bases, leaving 6 bases of the junction unmatched. The CDR3 extends over 13 amino acids. The V call is TRBV12-3 or TRBV12-4, the J call TRBJ2-1; the match to TRBD2 covers 8 bases. This TCR derives from a woman aged 25 to 39 who had been exposed to COVID-19. The specimen sequenced was PBMCs or T cells enriched from blood (not recorded which). The CDR3 region is CASKSGGWNEQFF. CDR3 DNA sequence: TGTGCCAGCAAGAGCGGGGGCTGGAATGAGCAGTTCTTC.